A single sample gave rise to the 8 T cell receptor beta chains below, sequenced in a study of blood T cell repertoires in COVID-19. Sequenced by immunoSEQ multiplex PCR; TCRdb stores in-frame clones only, minus some. The data show roughly 120,000 clones, 90% seen once. Source material: peripheral blood. The receptors come from a human donor with active COVID-19. The donor label of this sample is uncertain.

The rearrangement uses TRBV3-1 (or the pseudogene TRBV3-2) and TRBJ2-6, with D tentatively TRBD2 (6 bases). CDR3 size: 20 residues. In germline, CDR1 is LGHDT, CDR2 YNNKEL (reference sequence). Trimming took 0 bases from V and 0 from J, leaving 18 bases between them. CDR3: CASSQEGPGRRSSGANVLTF. For the CDR3, the DNA is TGTGCCAGCAGCCAAGAGGGTCCAGGGAGGCGAAGCTCTGGGGCCAACGTCCTGACTTTC.

The chain's CDR3 is CASSKRQRLSPGNTIYF. CDR3 nucleotide sequence: TGTGCCAGCAGTAAAAGACAGCGTCTTTCCCCTGGAAACACCATATATTTT. The rearrangement uses TRBV6-2 or TRBV6-3 and TRBJ1-3; tentatively, D is TRBD1 (5 bases). Germline V lookup: CDR1 MNHEY, CDR2 SVGEGT. The CDR3 spans 17 residues. Trimming left V 5 bases short and J 2 bases short, with 19 bases between.

This rearrangement joins TRBV29-1 to TRBJ2-7; D ambiguous. The CDR3 runs 14 residues. V lost 1 base, J lost 0 bases, and 10 bases lay in between. Looked up from germline, CDR1 is SQVTM and CDR2 is ANQGSEA. CDR3 sequence reads: CSVEGPESSYEQYF. The CDR3 DNA follows: TGCAGCGTTGAAGGACCGGAGAGCTCCTACGAGCAGTACTTC.

The gene calls are TRBV27 and TRBJ2-3; tentatively, D is TRBD2 (5 bases). The CDR3 runs to 14 residues. Trimming pared 7 bases from V and 5 bases from J, leaving 16 bases between. Germline V gene data show CDR1 as MNHEY and CDR2 as SMNVEV (reference sequence). CDR3 coding DNA: TGTGCCAGCACCCGGCGGAGTAGCGAAGATACGCAGTATTTT. Encoded protein: CASTRRSSEDTQYF.

The chain joins TRBV12-3 or TRBV12-4 to TRBJ1-2; 8 nucleotides match TRBD1. The CDR3 is made up of 13 amino acids. The junction had 7 bases not matched to a gene; V was cut back by 7 bases and J by 6 bases. The CDR3 DNA sequence: TGTGCCAGCAAGGGCAGGGGGCGCAATGGCTACACCTTC. Translating it yields CASKGRGRNGYTF.

This clone turned up a few times. V and J are TRBV6-2 or TRBV6-3 and TRBJ1-5; possibly TRBD1 for D (5 bases). Trimming left V 2 bases short and J 9 bases short, with 8 bases between. This CDR3 is built from 12 residues. CDR1 and CDR2 (germline): MNHEY, SVGEGT. As DNA, the CDR3 is TGTGCCAGCAGTTACGGGGCTATGCCCCAGCATTTT. This sequence encodes CASSYGAMPQHF.

The CDR3 is CASSPPLAEYQETQYF. The CDR3, as DNA: TGTGCCAGCAGCCCACCACTAGCGGAGTACCAAGAGACCCAGTACTTC. The chain combines TRBV3-1 (or the pseudogene TRBV3-2) with TRBJ2-5; the match to TRBD2 covers 8 bases. The CDR3 is 16 residues long. Germline lookup yields CDR1 LGHDT and CDR2 YNNKEL (reference sequence). The junction had 7 bases not matched to a gene; V was cut back by 4 bases and J by 0 bases.

As to this clone: Different DNA sequences within this sample yield the same CDR3. DNA for the CDR3: TGTGCCAGTAGTATGGGACAGGTGTCCTACGAGCAGTACTTC. It is translated as CASSMGQVSYEQYF. The rearrangement uses TRBV19 and TRBJ2-7; TRBD1 aligns across 8 bases. Germline assignment: CDR1 LNHDA and CDR2 SQIVND (reference sequence). The CDR3 is 14 residues long. After removal of 3 bases from V and 1 base from J, the junction contained 2 bases not matched to a gene.